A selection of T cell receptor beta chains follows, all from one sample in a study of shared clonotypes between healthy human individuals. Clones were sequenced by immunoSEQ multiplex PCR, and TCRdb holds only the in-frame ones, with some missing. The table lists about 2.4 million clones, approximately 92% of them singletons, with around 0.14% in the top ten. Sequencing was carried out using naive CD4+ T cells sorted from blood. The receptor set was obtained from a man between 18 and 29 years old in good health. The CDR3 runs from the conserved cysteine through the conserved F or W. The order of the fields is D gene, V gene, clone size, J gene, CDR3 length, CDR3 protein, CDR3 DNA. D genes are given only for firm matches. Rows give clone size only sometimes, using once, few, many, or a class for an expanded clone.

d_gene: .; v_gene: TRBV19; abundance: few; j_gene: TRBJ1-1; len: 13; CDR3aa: CASSLAFGTEAFF; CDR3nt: TGTGCCAGTAGTCTTGCGTTCGGCACTGAAGCTTTCTTT
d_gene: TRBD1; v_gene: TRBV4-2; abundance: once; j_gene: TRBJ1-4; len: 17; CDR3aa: CASSQEKGDRGGEKLFF; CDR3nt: TGTGCCAGCAGCCAAGAAAAAGGGGACAGGGGTGGTGAAAAACTGTTTTTT
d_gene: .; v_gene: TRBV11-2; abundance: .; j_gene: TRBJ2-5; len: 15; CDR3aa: CASSPSQGSGETQYF; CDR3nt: TGTGCCAGCAGCCCAAGCCAGGGGTCAGGGGAGACCCAGTACTTC
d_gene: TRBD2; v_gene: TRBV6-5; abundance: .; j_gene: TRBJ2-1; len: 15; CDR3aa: CASSYFGGGLNEQFF; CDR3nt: TGTGCCAGCAGTTACTTCGGCGGGGGGCTCAATGAGCAGTTCTTC
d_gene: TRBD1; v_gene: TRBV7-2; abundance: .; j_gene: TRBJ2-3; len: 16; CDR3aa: CASSWGRGRGADTQYF; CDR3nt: TGTGCCAGCAGCTGGGGTAGGGGGCGAGGCGCAGATACGCAGTATTTT
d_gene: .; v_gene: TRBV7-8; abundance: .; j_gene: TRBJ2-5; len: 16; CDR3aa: CASSSTTGRGVETQYF; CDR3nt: TGTGCCAGCAGCTCGACGACAGGCAGAGGGGTAGAGACCCAGTACTTC
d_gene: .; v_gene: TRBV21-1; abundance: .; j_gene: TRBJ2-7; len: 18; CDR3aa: CASSKGRNIGPTVYEQYF; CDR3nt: TGTGCCAGCAGCAAAGGGCGAAATATCGGCCCCACGGTCTACGAGCAGTACTTC
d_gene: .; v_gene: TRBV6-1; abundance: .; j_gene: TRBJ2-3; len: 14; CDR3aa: CASRSGGRPDTQYF; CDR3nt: TGTGCCAGCAGGTCGGGGGGCAGGCCAGATACGCAGTATTTT
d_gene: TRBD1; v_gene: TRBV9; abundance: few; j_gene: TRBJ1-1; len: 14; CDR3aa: CASSEMTGFSEAFF; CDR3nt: TGTGCCAGCAGCGAAATGACAGGGTTCTCTGAAGCTTTCTTT
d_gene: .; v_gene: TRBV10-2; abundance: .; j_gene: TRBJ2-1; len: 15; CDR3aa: CASRGRLGDYNEQFF; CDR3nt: TGCGCCAGCAGAGGGCGACTAGGGGATTACAATGAGCAGTTCTTC
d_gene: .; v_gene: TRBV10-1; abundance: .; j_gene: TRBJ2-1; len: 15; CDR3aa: CASSESMGSGNEQFF; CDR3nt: TGCGCCAGCAGTGAGTCGATGGGTAGCGGCAATGAGCAGTTCTTC
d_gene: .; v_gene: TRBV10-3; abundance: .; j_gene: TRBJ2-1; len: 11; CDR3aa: CAISAGNEQFF; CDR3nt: TGTGCCATCAGTGCCGGCAATGAGCAGTTCTTC
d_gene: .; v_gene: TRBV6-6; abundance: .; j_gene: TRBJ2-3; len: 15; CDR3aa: CASSYSQGITDTQYF; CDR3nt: TGTGCCAGCAGTTACTCCCAGGGAATCACAGATACGCAGTATTTT
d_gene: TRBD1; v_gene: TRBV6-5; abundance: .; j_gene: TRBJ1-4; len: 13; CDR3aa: CASGRDREEKLFF; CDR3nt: TGTGCCAGCGGCCGGGACAGGGAGGAAAAACTGTTTTTT
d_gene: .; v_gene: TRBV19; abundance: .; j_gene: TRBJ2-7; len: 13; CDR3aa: CASSIGRAYEQYF; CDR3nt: TGTGCCAGTAGTATTGGCAGGGCCTACGAGCAGTACTTC
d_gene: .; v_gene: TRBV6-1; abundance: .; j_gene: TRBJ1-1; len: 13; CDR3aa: CASSEKVNTEAFF; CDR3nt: TGTGCCAGCAGTGAGAAAGTGAACACTGAAGCTTTCTTT
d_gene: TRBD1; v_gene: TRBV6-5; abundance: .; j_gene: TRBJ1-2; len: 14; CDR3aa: CASSYRTGFNGYTF; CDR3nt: TGTGCCAGCAGTTACCGGACAGGGTTTAATGGCTACACCTTC
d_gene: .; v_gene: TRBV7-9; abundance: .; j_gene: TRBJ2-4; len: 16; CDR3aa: CASRPNAATGVNIQYF; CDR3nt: TGTGCCAGCAGGCCGAATGCCGCGACTGGTGTAAACATTCAGTACTTC
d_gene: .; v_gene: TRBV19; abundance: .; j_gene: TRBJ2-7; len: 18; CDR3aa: CASSTRWAGTLSSYEQYF; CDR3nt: TGTGCCAGTAGTACGAGATGGGCCGGGACCCTTTCCTCCTACGAGCAGTACTTC
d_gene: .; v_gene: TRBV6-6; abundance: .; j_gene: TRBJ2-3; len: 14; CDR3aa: CASSYRGITDTQYF; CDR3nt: TGTGCCAGCAGTTACCGGGGGATCACAGATACGCAGTATTTT
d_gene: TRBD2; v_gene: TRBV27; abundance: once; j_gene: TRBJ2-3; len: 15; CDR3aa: CASSPGGGRTDTQYF; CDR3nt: TGTGCCAGCAGTCCAGGCGGGGGACGGACAGATACGCAGTATTTT
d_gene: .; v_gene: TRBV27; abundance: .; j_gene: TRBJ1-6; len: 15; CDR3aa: CASSLSSGEFSPLHF; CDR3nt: TGTGCCAGCAGTTTATCCTCAGGAGAATTTTCACCCCTCCACTTT
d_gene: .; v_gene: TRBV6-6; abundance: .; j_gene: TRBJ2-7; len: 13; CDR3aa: CASSLGSHYEQYF; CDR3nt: TGTGCCAGCAGTTTGGGGTCCCACTACGAGCAGTACTTC
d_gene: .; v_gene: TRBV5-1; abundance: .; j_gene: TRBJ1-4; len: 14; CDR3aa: CASSFTGMDEKLFF; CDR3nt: TGCGCCAGCAGCTTCACAGGGATGGATGAAAAACTGTTTTTT
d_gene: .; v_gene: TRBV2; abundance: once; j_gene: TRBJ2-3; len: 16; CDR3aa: CASSRTVFASTDTQYF; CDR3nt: TGTGCCAGCAGTAGGACAGTTTTCGCTAGCACAGATACGCAGTATTTT
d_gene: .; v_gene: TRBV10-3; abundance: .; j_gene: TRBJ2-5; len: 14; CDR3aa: CAISEAVGQETQYF; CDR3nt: TGTGCCATCAGTGAGGCTGTAGGCCAAGAGACCCAGTACTTC
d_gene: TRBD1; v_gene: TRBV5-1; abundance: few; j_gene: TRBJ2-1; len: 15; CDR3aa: CASSLEGQDYNEQFF; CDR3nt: TGCGCCAGCAGCTTGGAGGGACAGGACTACAATGAGCAGTTCTTC
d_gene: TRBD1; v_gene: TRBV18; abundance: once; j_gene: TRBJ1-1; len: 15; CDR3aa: CASSPDRASSTEAFF; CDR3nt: TGTGCCAGCTCACCAGACAGGGCCTCGAGCACTGAAGCTTTCTTT